The following is a TCR beta chain sequence with its context. The data stem from a study of PD-L1 blockade in urothelial cancer. Across the study: Atezolizumab was started by patients at some point between 2014 and 2015 at 1,200 mg intravenously every 3 weeks. At 3 weeks (second dose) and 6 weeks after starting treatment, blood was analyzed.

Germline loops: CDR1 SNHLY, CDR2 FYNNEI. This CDR3 is built from 13 residues. Trimming removed 8 bases at V and 10 bases at J, with 21 bases between. What went into each PCR as a spike was synthetic TCR analog templates. Measured with immunoSEQ multiplex PCR; TCRdb has only the in-frame clones, and not every one. Of approximately 90,000 clones in the sample, less than 90% were seen once. Time point noted: pretreatment peripheral blood. The study enrolled patients with locally advanced or metastatic urothelial carcinoma. The chain is built from TRBV2 and TRBJ2-7, with a tentative D call TRBD1 (6 bases). The clonotype comes from a man aged 60 to 75 with urothelial cancer. The sequencing here drew on PBMCs, taken around atezolizumab (anti-PD-L1) treatment. The CDR3 DNA follows: TGTGCCAGCTCTAGCTCGCAAAGGACAGATCAGTACTTC. This sequence encodes CASSSSQRTDQYF.